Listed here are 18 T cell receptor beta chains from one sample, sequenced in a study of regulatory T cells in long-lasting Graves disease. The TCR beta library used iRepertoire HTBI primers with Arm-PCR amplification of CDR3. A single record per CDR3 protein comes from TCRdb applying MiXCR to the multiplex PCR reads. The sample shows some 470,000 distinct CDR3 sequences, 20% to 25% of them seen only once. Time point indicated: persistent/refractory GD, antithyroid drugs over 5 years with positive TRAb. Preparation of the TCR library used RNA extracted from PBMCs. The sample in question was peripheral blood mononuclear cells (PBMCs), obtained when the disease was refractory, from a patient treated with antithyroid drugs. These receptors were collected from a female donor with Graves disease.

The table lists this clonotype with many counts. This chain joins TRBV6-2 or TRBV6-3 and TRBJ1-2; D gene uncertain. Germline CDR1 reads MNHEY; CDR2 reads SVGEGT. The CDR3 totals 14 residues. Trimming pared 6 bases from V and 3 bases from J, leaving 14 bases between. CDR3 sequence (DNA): TGTGCCAGCAGCCACCGCGGGTGGGACTATGGCTACACCTTC. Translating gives CASSHRGWDYGYTF.

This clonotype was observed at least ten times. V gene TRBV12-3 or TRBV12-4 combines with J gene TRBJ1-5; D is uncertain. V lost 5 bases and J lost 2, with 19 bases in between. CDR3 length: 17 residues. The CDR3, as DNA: TGTGCCAGCAGTAACCGGGAGCTCTGGGTTGGCAATCAGCCCCAGCATTTT. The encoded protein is CASSNRELWVGNQPQHF.

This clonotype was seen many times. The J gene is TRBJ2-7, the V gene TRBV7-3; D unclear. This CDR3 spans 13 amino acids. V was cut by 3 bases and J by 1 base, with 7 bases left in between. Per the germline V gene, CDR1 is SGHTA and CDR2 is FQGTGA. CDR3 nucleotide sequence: TGTGCCAGCAGCTTTCAGGATTCCTACGAGCAGTACTTC. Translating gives CASSFQDSYEQYF.

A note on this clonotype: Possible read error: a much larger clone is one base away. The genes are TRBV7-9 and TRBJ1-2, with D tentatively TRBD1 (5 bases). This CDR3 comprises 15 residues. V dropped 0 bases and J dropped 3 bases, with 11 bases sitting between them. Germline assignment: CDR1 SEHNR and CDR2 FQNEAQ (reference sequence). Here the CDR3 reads CASSLAAGDYYGYTF. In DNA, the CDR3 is TGTGCCAGCAGCTTAGCGGCGGGGGACTACTATGGCTACACCTTC. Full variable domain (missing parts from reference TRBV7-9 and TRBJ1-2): DTGVSQNPRHKITKRGQNVTFRCDPISEHNRLYWYRQTLGQGPEFLTYFQNEAQLEKSRLLSDRFSAERPKGSFSTLEIQRTEQGDSAMYLCASSLAAGDYYGYTFGSGTRLTVV.

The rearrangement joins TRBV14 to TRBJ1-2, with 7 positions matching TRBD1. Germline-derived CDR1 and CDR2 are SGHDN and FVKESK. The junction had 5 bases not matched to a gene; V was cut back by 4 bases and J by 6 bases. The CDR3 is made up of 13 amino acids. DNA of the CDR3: TGTGCCAGCAGCCCACGGGACAGACATGGCTACACCTTC. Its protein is CASSPRDRHGYTF.

The CDR3 region is CSVVLARLNTEAFF. The CDR3 DNA sequence: TGCAGCGTTGTCTTGGCCAGGTTGAACACTGAAGCTTTCTTT. This chain connects TRBV29-1 to TRBJ1-1; D remains unclear. CDR1 and CDR2 from the germline V gene are SQVTM and ANQGSEA. The CDR3 is 14 residues long. V dropped 4 bases and J dropped 0 bases, with 12 bases sitting between them.

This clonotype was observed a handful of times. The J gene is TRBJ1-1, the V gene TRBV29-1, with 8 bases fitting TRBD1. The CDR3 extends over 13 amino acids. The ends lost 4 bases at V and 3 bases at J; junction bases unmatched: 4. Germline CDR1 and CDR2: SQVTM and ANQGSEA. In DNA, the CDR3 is TGCAGCGTTGCAGACAGGGGTGACACTGAAGCTTTCTTT. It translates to CSVADRGDTEAFF.

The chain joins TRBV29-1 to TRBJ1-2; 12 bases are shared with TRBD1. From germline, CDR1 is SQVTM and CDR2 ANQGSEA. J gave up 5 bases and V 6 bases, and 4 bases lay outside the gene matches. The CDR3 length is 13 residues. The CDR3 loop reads CSVRDRGLYGYTF. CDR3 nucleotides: TGCAGCGTCCGGGACAGGGGGCTTTATGGCTACACCTTC.

The CDR3 region is CASSYVGGEKLFF. The CDR3 region has the DNA TGTGCCAGCAGTTACGTCGGTGGCGAAAAACTGTTTTTT. The chain recombines TRBV28 with TRBJ1-4; D gene ambiguous. Germline V gene data show CDR1 as MDHEN and CDR2 as SYDVKM. V lost 4 bases to trimming and J lost 8 bases, with 11 bases between them. The CDR3 totals 13 residues.

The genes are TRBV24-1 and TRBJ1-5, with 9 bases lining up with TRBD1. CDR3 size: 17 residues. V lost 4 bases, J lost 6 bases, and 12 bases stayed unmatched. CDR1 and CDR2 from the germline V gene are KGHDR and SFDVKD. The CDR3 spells CATSEPPGTGSSQPQHF. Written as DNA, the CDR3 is TGTGCCACCAGTGAACCGCCCGGGACAGGGTCGAGTCAGCCCCAGCATTTT.

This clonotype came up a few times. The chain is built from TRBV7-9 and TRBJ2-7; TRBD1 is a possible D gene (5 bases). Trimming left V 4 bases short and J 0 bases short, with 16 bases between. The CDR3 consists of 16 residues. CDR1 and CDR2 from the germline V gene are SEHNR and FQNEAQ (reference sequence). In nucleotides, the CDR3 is TGTGCCAGCAGCTGGGGCCCCAGCGCCAACTCCTACGAGCAGTACTTC. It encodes CASSWGPSANSYEQYF.

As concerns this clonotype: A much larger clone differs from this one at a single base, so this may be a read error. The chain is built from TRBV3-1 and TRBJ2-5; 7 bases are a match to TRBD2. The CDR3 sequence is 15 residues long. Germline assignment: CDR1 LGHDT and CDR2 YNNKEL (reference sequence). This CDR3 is CASSQVVAGEEIQYF. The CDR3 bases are TGTGCCAGCAGCCAAGTCGTCGCGGGAGAAGAGATCCAGTACTTC.

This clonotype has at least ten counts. DNA of the CDR3: TGTGCCAGCAGTTTATTAGGGACAGGGGACGAGACCCAGTACTTC. Its translation is CASSLLGTGDETQYF. V usage is TRBV28 and J usage is TRBJ2-5, with TRBD1 matching 10 bases. Germline V gives CDR1 MDHEN, CDR2 SYDVKM. The CDR3 totals 15 residues. V lost 1 base to trimming and J lost 5 bases; unmatched junction nucleotides: 4.

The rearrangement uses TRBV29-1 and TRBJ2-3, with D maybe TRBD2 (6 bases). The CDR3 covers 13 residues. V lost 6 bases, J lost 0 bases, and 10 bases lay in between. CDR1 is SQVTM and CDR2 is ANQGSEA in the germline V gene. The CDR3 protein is CSVGGVSTDTQYF. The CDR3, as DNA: TGCAGCGTGGGGGGAGTGAGCACAGATACGCAGTATTTT.

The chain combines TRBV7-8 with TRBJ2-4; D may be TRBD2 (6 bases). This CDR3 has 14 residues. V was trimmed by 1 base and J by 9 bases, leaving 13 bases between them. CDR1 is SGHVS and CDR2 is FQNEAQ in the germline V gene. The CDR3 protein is CASSLVVGGSIQYF. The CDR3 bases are TGTGCCAGCAGCTTAGTGGTGGGAGGTAGCATTCAGTACTTC. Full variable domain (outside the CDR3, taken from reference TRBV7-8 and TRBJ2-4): GAGVSQSPRYKVAKRGQDVALRCDPISGHVSLFWYQQALGQGPEFLTYFQNEAQLDKSGLPSDRFFAERPEGSVSTLKIQRTQQEDSAVYLCASSLVVGGSIQYFGAGTRLSVL.

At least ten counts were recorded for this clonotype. The CDR3 region is CASSTTGVGQGTYEQYF. The CDR3 DNA is TGTGCCAGCAGTACCACTGGGGTGGGACAGGGGACGTACGAGCAGTACTTC. V and J are TRBV28 and TRBJ2-7, with 10 bases matching TRBD1. Germline assignment: CDR1 MDHEN and CDR2 SYDVKM. J lost 4 bases, V lost 5 bases, and 14 bases had no gene match. CDR3 length equals 17 residues.

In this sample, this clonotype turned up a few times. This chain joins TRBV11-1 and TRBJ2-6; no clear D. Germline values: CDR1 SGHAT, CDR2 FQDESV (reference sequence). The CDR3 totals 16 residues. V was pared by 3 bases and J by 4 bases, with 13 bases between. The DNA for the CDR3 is TGTGCCAGCAGCTTTGGGAATGTAGCCGGGGCCAACGTCCTGACTTTC. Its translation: CASSFGNVAGANVLTF.

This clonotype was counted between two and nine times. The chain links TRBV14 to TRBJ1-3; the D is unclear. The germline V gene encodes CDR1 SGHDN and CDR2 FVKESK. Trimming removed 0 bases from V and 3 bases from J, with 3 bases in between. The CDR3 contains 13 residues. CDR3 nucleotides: TGTGCCAGCAGCCAAGATGTTGGAAACACCATATATTTT. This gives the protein CASSQDVGNTIYF.